Following are 2 T cell receptor beta chains from one sample sequenced in a study of blood T cell repertoires in COVID-19. Some clones are missing from TCRdb's copy, which holds only in-frame ones; the method was immunoSEQ multiplex PCR. The profile shows 40,000 to 50,000 clones, just over 85% of them singletons. Sequenced: peripheral blood. The receptors originated from a man in his 70s with acute or convalescent COVID-19.

The V call is TRBV12-5, the J call TRBJ2-1, with D perhaps matching TRBD1 (5 bases). The germline CDR1 and CDR2 sequences are LGHNT and FRNRAP. The CDR3 has 12 residues. Deletions cut 6 bases from V and 6 bases from J, with 9 bases between. As DNA, the CDR3 is TGTGCTAGTGGCCACGACAGCAATGAGCAGTTCTTC. Amino acids: CASGHDSNEQFF.

The chain combines TRBV5-4 with TRBJ1-6, with 7 bases fitting TRBD1. Germline CDR1 and CDR2: SGHNT and YYREEE (reference sequence). J was trimmed by 5 bases and V by 4 bases; bases with no gene match: 6. The CDR3 sequence is 15 residues long. The CDR3 loop is CASSGRTGDNSPLHF. CDR3 bases: TGTGCCAGCAGCGGGAGAACAGGGGATAATTCACCCCTCCACTTT.